The 22 T cell receptor beta chains below all came from one sample that was sequenced in a study of shared clonotypes between healthy human individuals. Only in-frame clones appear in the TCRdb table, and some are missing; sequencing was by immunoSEQ multiplex PCR. The repertoire consists of approximately 1,500,000 clones, with under 99% occurring once and the leading ten covering about 0.45%. Sequenced input: naive CD4+ T cells sorted from blood. The subset here: CD45RA+ positively selected. These receptors originate from a man aged 25-45 years in good health.

The gene calls are TRBV5-4 and TRBJ2-1, with TRBD2 matching 8 bases. The J segment lost 3 bases and the V segment lost 4 bases, leaving 12 bases of the junction unmatched. The germline V gene encodes CDR1 SGHNT and CDR2 YYREEE (reference sequence). The CDR3 has 17 amino acids. CDR3 loop: CASSPDGGGLGYNEQFF. The CDR3 DNA sequence: TGTGCCAGCAGCCCGGACGGGGGGGGGCTTGGCTACAATGAGCAGTTCTTC.

This chain joins TRBV19 and TRBJ2-1, with 8 nucleotides matching TRBD1. CDR3 length: 16 residues. Unmatched junction bases numbered 15, after V lost 6 bases and J lost 8 bases. The germline V gene has CDR1 LNHDA and CDR2 SQIVND (reference sequence). The CDR3, as DNA: TGTGCCAGTAGGACTAAGGGACAGGTTTATGGGGATGAGCAGTTCTTC. It encodes CASRTKGQVYGDEQFF.

The chain combines TRBV18 with TRBJ1-5, with unresolved D. The CDR3 contains 14 residues. V shed 3 bases and J shed 0 bases, with 6 bases lying between them. Germline V CDR1 and CDR2: KGHSH, LQKENI. CDR3 protein: CASSPSNSNQPQHF. CDR3 bases: TGTGCCAGCTCACCCAGTAATAGCAATCAGCCCCAGCATTTT. Combining the CDR3 with reference TRBV18 and TRBJ1-5 gives the whole variable domain NAGVMQNPRHLVRRRGQEARLRCSPMKGHSHVYWYRQLPEEGLKFMVYLQKENIIDESGMPKERFSAEFPKEGPSILRIQQVVRGDSAAYFCASSPSNSNQPQHFGDGTRLSIL.

This sequence joins TRBV29-1 and TRBJ2-3; 10 bases are shared with TRBD2. The J segment lost 0 bases and the V segment lost 6 bases, leaving 6 bases of the junction unmatched. Germline V gene data show CDR1 as SQVTM and CDR2 as ANQGSEA. The CDR3 loop spans 15 amino acids. This CDR3 is CSVLAGGTSTDTQYF. DNA of the CDR3: TGCAGCGTATTAGCGGGAGGCACTAGCACAGATACGCAGTATTTT.

J is TRBJ2-7 and V is TRBV5-1; TRBD1 matches 8 bases. Germline assignment: CDR1 SGHRS and CDR2 YFSETQ. V shed 3 bases, J shed 7 bases, and the junction held 6 bases outside the gene matches. The CDR3 spans 13 residues. The CDR3 nucleotides read TGCGCCAGCAGCTCGCCGGGGGACAGGGAGCAGTACTTC. Encoded protein: CASSSPGDREQYF.

The chain recombines TRBV29-1 with TRBJ2-4; D unresolved. The germline CDR1 and CDR2 sequences are SQVTM and ANQGSEA. V lost 0 bases and J lost 1, with 13 bases in between. The CDR3 length is 16 residues. CDR3: CSVEDRLSSAKNIQYF. The CDR3 region has the DNA TGCAGCGTTGAAGATCGCCTTTCTTCGGCCAAAAACATTCAGTACTTC.

This rearrangement joins TRBV6-5 to TRBJ2-6, with D unresolved. V lost 6 bases to trimming and J lost 2 bases, with 11 bases between them. From germline, CDR1 is MNHEY and CDR2 SVGAGI. The CDR3 runs to 15 residues. This CDR3 is CASSPRRPGANVLTF. The CDR3 bases are TGTGCCAGCAGCCCCCGGAGACCTGGGGCCAACGTCCTGACTTTC.

This rearrangement joins TRBV23-1 to TRBJ2-5; 14 bases line up with TRBD2. TRBV23-1 is an open reading frame whose function is uncertain. The CDR3 loop spans 16 amino acids. V was pared by 2 bases and J by 5 bases, with 4 bases of the junction left unmatched. The DNA for the CDR3 is TGCGCCAGCAGTCAAGGACTAGCGGGAGGTCGGGAGACCCAGTACTTC. Protein: CASSQGLAGGRETQYF.

The chain couples TRBV6-4 to TRBJ2-2; D ambiguous. The germline gives CDR1 MRHNA, CDR2 SNTAGT. The CDR3 totals 13 residues. Trimming stripped 3 bases from V and 4 bases from J, with 6 bases between. CDR3 amino acids: CASSEEFTGELFF. For the CDR3, the DNA is TGTGCCAGCAGTGAAGAATTCACCGGGGAGCTGTTTTTT.

The chain carries TRBV11-2 and TRBJ2-2, with TRBD2 identical over 11 bases. Germline V gene sequence: CDR1 SGHAT, CDR2 FQNNGV. This CDR3 has 16 residues. V was clipped by 3 bases and J by 4 bases; unmatched bases: 4. The CDR3 DNA is TGTGCCAGCAGCTTCCGACTAGCGGGGATCACCGGGGAGCTGTTTTTT. Translated: CASSFRLAGITGELFF.

J is TRBJ2-7 and V is TRBV4-1; 8 nucleotides agree with TRBD2. V lost 4 bases, J lost 12 bases, and 11 bases stayed unmatched. Germline lookup yields CDR1 MGHRA and CDR2 YSYEKL. The CDR3 totals 13 residues. CDR3 loop: CASSPRTSLSPYF. CDR3 DNA sequence: TGCGCCAGCAGCCCACGGACTAGCCTAAGCCCGTACTTC.

The genes are TRBV19 and TRBJ2-1; D remains ambiguous. Trimming cost V 7 bases and J 4 bases, with 5 bases left between them. The CDR3 spans 11 residues. Germline V CDR1 and CDR2: LNHDA, SQIVND (reference sequence). In nucleotides, the CDR3 is TGTGCCAGTAATACTTACAATGAGCAGTTCTTC. Translation gives CASNTYNEQFF.

The chain employs TRBV14 and TRBJ2-7; D unclear. Per the germline V gene, CDR1 is SGHDN and CDR2 is FVKESK. This CDR3 spans 12 amino acids. V dropped 5 bases and J dropped 3 bases, with 8 bases sitting between them. The CDR3 bases are TGTGCCAGCAGCGGTGCTAACTACGAGCAGTACTTC. It specifies CASSGANYEQYF.

The chain links TRBV18 to TRBJ1-1, with D unclear. Trimming pared 3 bases from V and 3 bases from J, leaving 8 bases between. Germline assignment: CDR1 KGHSH and CDR2 LQKENI. The CDR3 has 13 amino acids. In nucleotides, the CDR3 is TGTGCCAGCTCACCCTGGATAGACACTGAAGCTTTCTTT. Protein product: CASSPWIDTEAFF.

The rearrangement joins TRBV28 to TRBJ1-5; the D gene is possibly TRBD1 (5 bases). The CDR3 contains 14 residues. V was clipped by 4 bases and J by 5 bases, with 12 bases between them. From germline, CDR1 is MDHEN and CDR2 SYDVKM. The CDR3 loop is CASSYRQYYQPQHF. In nucleotides, the CDR3 is TGTGCCAGCAGTTACCGACAGTACTATCAGCCCCAGCATTTT.

The V gene is TRBV6-5, the J gene TRBJ1-2, with TRBD1 identical over 8 bases. The CDR3 totals 14 residues. Trimming took 6 bases from V and 4 from J; bases not matched to a gene: 7. Germline V lookup: CDR1 MNHEY, CDR2 SVGAGI. This CDR3 is CASSRHGQGYGYTF. The CDR3 bases are TGTGCCAGCAGCCGTCACGGACAGGGCTATGGCTACACCTTC.

V is TRBV11-2 and J is TRBJ2-1; tentatively, D is TRBD2 (6 bases). V lost 0 bases, J lost 5 bases, and 14 bases lay in between. The CDR3 loop spans 16 amino acids. Germline V gene data show CDR1 as SGHAT and CDR2 as FQNNGV. As DNA, the CDR3 is TGTGCCAGCAGCTTAGATAGGGGACTCGATAACAATGAGCAGTTCTTC. Translation gives CASSLDRGLDNNEQFF.

The chain carries TRBV10-3 and TRBJ1-2; 12 bases align to TRBD1. With V trimmed by 7 bases and J by 0 bases, 6 bases remained unmatched. Germline CDR1 ENHRY, CDR2 SYGVKD. The CDR3 spans 16 residues. As DNA, the CDR3 is TGTGCCATCAATAGGGGACAGGGGGCTGCTAACTATGGCTACACCTTC. Encoded protein: CAINRGQGAANYGYTF.

The chain recombines TRBV10-1 with TRBJ2-1; D might be TRBD1 (5 bases). The V end lost 5 bases, the J end lost 8 bases, and 10 bases lay between the germline ends. Per the germline V gene, CDR1 is WNHNN and CDR2 is SYGVQD (reference sequence). This CDR3 comprises 12 residues. For the CDR3, the DNA is TGCGCCAGCAGTCAGGGTCGCCATGAGCAGTTCTTC. Amino acid sequence: CASSQGRHEQFF.

As to this clone: This same CDR3 is encoded by further DNA sequences in the sample. V usage is TRBV29-1 and J usage is TRBJ2-5; no clear D. With 4 bases removed from V and 3 bases from J, the gap between germline ends came to 9 bases. This CDR3 comprises 12 residues. Germline V gives CDR1 SQVTM, CDR2 ANQGSEA. CDR3 in amino acids: CSVGTPEETQYF. DNA for the CDR3: TGCAGCGTTGGGACGCCGGAAGAGACCCAGTACTTC.

This clone was seen once. The V gene is TRBV6-5, the J gene TRBJ2-1, with D possibly TRBD1 on 5 matching bases. Germline CDR1 is MNHEY and CDR2 is SVGAGI. This CDR3 region has 14 residues. Trimming cost V 0 bases and J 5 bases, with 8 bases left between them. The CDR3 loop is CASSYSGPNNEQFF. The CDR3 region has the DNA TGTGCCAGCAGTTACTCGGGGCCCAACAATGAGCAGTTCTTC.

The chain employs TRBV5-4 and TRBJ2-1, with a possible D match to TRBD1 (8 bases). CDR1 is SGHNT and CDR2 is YYREEE in the germline V gene (reference sequence). This CDR3 is built from 15 residues. The V and J ends lost 2 bases and 3 bases respectively, with 12 bases between them. CDR3 sequence reads: CASSLYRGGYNEQFF. As DNA, the CDR3 is TGTGCCAGCAGCTTATACAGGGGGGGCTACAATGAGCAGTTCTTC.